This TCR beta chain was sequenced in a study of blood T cell repertoires in COVID-19. Study-wide background: From the United States, Italy and Spain came samples of acute and convalescent COVID-19. In each case, the material was cDNA or gDNA derived from T cells, B-cell-depleted T cells, or PBMCs.

The data were produced by immunoSEQ multiplex PCR, yet TCRdb's version contains in-frame clones alone and is incomplete. The table shows 45,000 to 60,000 clones, with under 85% occurring only once. The receptor was isolated from a woman aged 60-75 years with acute or convalescent COVID-19. The sample was peripheral blood.

CDR3 amino acids: CASSPRQGIEAFF. In DNA, the CDR3 is TGTGCCAGCTCACCACGGCAGGGAATTGAAGCTTTCTTT. The V gene is TRBV18, the J gene TRBJ1-1; tentative D call: TRBD1 (5 bases). V lost 1 base, J lost 7 bases, and 10 bases lay in between. CDR1 KGHSH and CDR2 LQKENI come from the germline V gene. The CDR3 covers 13 residues.